These 9 T cell receptor beta chains share one sample of origin, sequenced in a study of human T cells and chemical hapten exposure. One entry per CDR3 protein results from TCRdb running MiXCR on the RACE reads. This sample has approximately 110,000 distinct CDR3 sequences, with approximately 10% found just once. The sample's time point: patch test 1, 2 weeks after DPC sensitization. Documented treatment: therapeutic diphenylcyclopropenone sensitization with weekly scalp DPC. The sample in question was whole blood, obtained in connection with sensitization to the hapten diphenylcyclopropenone (DPC). The origin of the receptors is a woman in her forties with alopecia areata. Some clones in this sample may be carry-over from other donors' samples.

In this sample, this clonotype turned up many times. The gene calls are TRBV25-1 and TRBJ1-1; perhaps TRBD1 as D (6 bases). V was pared by 4 bases and J by 11 bases, with 14 bases between. CDR3 size: 12 residues. Germline assignment: CDR1 MGHDK and CDR2 SYGVNS. The CDR3 is CASSVVGQRAFF. CDR3 coding DNA: TGTGCCAGCAGTGTAGTAGGACAGCGGGCTTTCTTT. Variable domain in full (rest from reference TRBV25-1 and TRBJ1-1): EADIYQTPRYLVIGTGKKITLECSQTMGHDKMYWYQQDPGMELHLIHYSYGVNSTEKGDLSSESTVSRIRTEHFPLTLESARPSHTSQYLCASSVVGQRAFFGQGTRLTVV.

This clonotype was detected a few times. The V call is TRBV7-8, the J call TRBJ2-7, with 7 positions matching TRBD1. Per germline, CDR1 SGHVS and CDR2 FQNEAQ. V lost 2 bases and J lost 2; bases outside the gene matches: 18. This CDR3 comprises 19 residues. CDR3 sequence reads: CASSLTGESPGLRPYEQYF. The DNA of the CDR3 is TGTGCCAGCAGCTTAACAGGGGAGTCCCCGGGATTGAGGCCCTACGAGCAGTACTTC. Full variable domain (remainder filled in from reference TRBV7-8 and TRBJ2-7): GAGVSQSPRYKVAKRGQDVALRCDPISGHVSLFWYQQALGQGPEFLTYFQNEAQLDKSGLPSDRFFAERPEGSVSTLKIQRTQQEDSAVYLCASSLTGESPGLRPYEQYFGPGTRLTVT.

This clonotype has ten or more counts. The chain carries TRBV5-4 and TRBJ2-1; 13 nucleotides match TRBD2. The CDR3 has 17 residues. Unmatched junction bases numbered 10, after V lost 5 bases and J lost 5 bases. Germline V CDR1 and CDR2: SGHNT, YYREEE (reference sequence). The CDR3 region is CASRNLRTSGSNNEQFF. The CDR3 DNA follows: TGTGCCAGCAGAAACCTTAGGACTAGCGGGAGTAACAATGAGCAGTTCTTC.

This clonotype was recorded at least ten times. This chain uses TRBV18 with TRBJ2-7, with no clear D. Per germline, CDR1 KGHSH and CDR2 LQKENI. This CDR3 comprises 12 residues. Trimming took off 2 bases at V and 6 bases at J, with 8 bases between the two ends. The CDR3 spells CASSPDFPEQYF. CDR3 bases: TGTGCCAGCTCACCAGACTTCCCCGAGCAGTACTTC.

The sample holds a few counts of this clonotype. DNA for the CDR3: TGTGCCAGCAACCGAGCGGGAGACCCCTCCCGCGAGCAGTACTTC. This gives the protein CASNRAGDPSREQYF. The chain joins TRBV27 to TRBJ2-7; TRBD2 aligns across 8 bases. Germline assignment: CDR1 MNHEY and CDR2 SMNVEV (reference sequence). Germline trimming cut 7 bases from V and 6 bases from J; bases unmatched to any gene: 14. The length of the CDR3 is 15 residues.

This clonotype was counted at least ten times. This sequence joins TRBV20-1 and TRBJ2-3; 8 nucleotides match TRBD2. The CDR3 has 14 residues. V shed 3 bases, J shed 6 bases, and the junction held 8 bases outside the gene matches. Per the germline V gene, CDR1 is DFQATT and CDR2 is SNEGSKA (reference sequence). CDR3 bases: TGCAGTGCTAGCCCGGGAGGGCCAGGGGATACGCAGTATTTT. As protein: CSASPGGPGDTQYF.

This clonotype was seen ten or more times. The gene calls are TRBV19 and TRBJ2-1, with 7 nucleotides matching TRBD1. Trimming at V came to 8 bases and at J to 8 bases, leaving 12 bases not matched to a gene. The germline V gene encodes CDR1 LNHDA and CDR2 SQIVND (reference sequence). The CDR3 length is 14 residues. The CDR3 nucleotides read TGTGCCAGTGCAGGGACAGAGCAAGGGTATGAGCAGTTCTTC. This encodes CASAGTEQGYEQFF.

This clonotype has ten or more counts. The chain couples TRBV5-1 to TRBJ1-1; no clear D. The germline gives CDR1 SGHRS, CDR2 YFSETQ. This CDR3 spans 16 amino acids. V was pared by 0 bases and J by 1 base, with 13 bases between. CDR3 loop: CASSLVASGTNTEAFF. The DNA for the CDR3 is TGCGCCAGCAGCTTGGTGGCCTCAGGTACGAACACTGAAGCTTTCTTT.

This clonotype was counted ten times or more. J is TRBJ1-1 and V is TRBV28; 11 nucleotides line up with TRBD1. Germline values: CDR1 MDHEN, CDR2 SYDVKM. CDR3 size: 14 residues. V lost 6 bases and J lost 4; bases outside the gene matches: 4. The CDR3 loop reads CASRAGQGGTEAFF. The CDR3 DNA follows: TGTGCCAGCAGGGCGGGACAGGGGGGCACTGAAGCTTTCTTT.